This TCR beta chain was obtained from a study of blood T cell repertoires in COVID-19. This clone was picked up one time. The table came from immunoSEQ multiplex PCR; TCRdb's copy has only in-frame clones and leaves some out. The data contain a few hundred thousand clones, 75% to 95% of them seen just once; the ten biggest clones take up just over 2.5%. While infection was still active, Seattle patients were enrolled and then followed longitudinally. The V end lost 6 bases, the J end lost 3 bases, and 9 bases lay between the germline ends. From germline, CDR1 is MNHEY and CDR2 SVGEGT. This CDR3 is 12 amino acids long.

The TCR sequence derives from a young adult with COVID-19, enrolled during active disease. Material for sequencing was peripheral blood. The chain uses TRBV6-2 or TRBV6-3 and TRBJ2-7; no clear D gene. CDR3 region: CASSLRLYEQYF. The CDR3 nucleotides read TGTGCCAGCAGCCTGAGACTCTACGAGCAGTACTTC.